The clone carrying this TCR beta chain was detected many times. Researchers prepared the TCRbeta library using unique molecular identifiers, the study reports. Each CDR3 protein is one row after TCRdb ran MiXCR on the PCR reads. Of over 300,000 distinct CDR3 sequences listed, 10% are singletons. The data were obtained in a study of T-cell reconstitution after alpha-beta-depleted transplantation in children. V lost 5 bases to trimming and J lost 10 bases; unmatched junction nucleotides: 18. The CDR3 spans 17 residues. Sequenced here: PBMCs from the stem cell graft donor, sampled from the stem cell graft. This clonotype was sampled from a human donor who donated a stem cell graft to a child with acute lymphoblastic leukemia. The chain has TRBV12-3 or TRBV12-4 and TRBJ2-1; 9 bases agree with TRBD2. The CDR3 loop is CASSGGSGSSVVREQFF. In DNA form, the CDR3 reads TGTGCCAGCAGTGGAGGTAGCGGGAGTTCCGTTGTCAGAGAGCAGTTCTTC.